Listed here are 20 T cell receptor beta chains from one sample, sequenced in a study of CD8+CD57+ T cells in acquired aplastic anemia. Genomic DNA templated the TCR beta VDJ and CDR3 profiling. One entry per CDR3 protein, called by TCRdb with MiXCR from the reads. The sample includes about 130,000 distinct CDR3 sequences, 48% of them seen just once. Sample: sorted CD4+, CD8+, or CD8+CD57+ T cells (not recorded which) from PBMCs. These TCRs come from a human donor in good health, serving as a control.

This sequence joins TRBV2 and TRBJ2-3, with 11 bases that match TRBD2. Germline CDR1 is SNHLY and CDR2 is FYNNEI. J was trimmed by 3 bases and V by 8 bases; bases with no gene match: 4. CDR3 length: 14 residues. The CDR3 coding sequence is TGTGCCAGCCAACTAGCGGGGGTAACAGATACGCAGTATTTT. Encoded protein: CASQLAGVTDTQYF. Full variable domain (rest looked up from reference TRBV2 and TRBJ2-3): EPEVTQTPSHQVTQMGQEVILRCVPISNHLYFYWYRQILGQKVEFLVSFYNNEISEKSEIFDDQFSVERPDGSNFTLKIRSTKLEDSAMYFCASQLAGVTDTQYFGPGTRLTVL.

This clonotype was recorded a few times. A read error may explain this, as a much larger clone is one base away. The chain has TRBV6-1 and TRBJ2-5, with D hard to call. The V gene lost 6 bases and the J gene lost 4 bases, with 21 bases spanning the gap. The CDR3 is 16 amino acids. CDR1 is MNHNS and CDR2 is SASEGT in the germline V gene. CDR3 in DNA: TGTGCCAGCAGCTCCCAAAGCGTGTACAGCCGAGAGACCCAGTACTTC. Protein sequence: CASSSQSVYSRETQYF.

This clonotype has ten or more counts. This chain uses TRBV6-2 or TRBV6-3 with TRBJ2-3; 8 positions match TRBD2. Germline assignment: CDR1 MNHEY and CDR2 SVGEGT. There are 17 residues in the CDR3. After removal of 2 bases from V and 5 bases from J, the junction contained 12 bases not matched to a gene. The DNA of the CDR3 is TGTGCCAGCAGTTACCCTCCTCACGGGGGGGCCATAGATACGCAGTATTTT. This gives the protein CASSYPPHGGAIDTQYF.

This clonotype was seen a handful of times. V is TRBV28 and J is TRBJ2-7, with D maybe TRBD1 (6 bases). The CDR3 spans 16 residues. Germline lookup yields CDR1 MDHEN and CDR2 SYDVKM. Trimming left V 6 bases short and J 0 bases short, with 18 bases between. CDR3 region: CASRQRDTKPSYEQYF. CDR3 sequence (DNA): TGTGCCAGCAGACAAAGGGACACCAAACCCTCCTACGAGCAGTACTTC.

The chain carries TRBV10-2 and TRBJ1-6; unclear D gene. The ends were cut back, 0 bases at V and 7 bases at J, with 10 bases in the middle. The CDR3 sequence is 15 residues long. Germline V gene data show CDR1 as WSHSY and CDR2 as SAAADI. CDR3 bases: TGCGCCAGCAGTGAGTCTGGGGTGGGGAATTCACCCCTCCACTTT. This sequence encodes CASSESGVGNSPLHF.

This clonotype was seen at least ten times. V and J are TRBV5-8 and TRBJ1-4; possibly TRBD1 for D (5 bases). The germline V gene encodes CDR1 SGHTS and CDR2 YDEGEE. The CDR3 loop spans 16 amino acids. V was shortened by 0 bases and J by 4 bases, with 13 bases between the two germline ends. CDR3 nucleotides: TGTGCCAGCAGCTTGGTGTTGACAGCTATTAATGAAAAACTGTTTTTT. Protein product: CASSLVLTAINEKLFF.

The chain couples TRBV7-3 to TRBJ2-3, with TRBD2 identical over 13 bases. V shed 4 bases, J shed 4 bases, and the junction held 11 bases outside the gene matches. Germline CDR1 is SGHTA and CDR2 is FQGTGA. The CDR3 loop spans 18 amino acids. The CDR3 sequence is CASSSTLAGGRSADTQYF. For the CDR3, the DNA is TGTGCCAGCAGCTCAACACTAGCGGGGGGGCGTAGCGCAGATACGCAGTATTTT.

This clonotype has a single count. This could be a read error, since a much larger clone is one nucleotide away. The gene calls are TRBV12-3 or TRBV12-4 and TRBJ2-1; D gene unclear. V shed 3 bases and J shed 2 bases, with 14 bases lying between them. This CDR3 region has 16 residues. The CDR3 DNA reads TGTGCCAGCAGTTTCCGGATGACGGTCCCCTACAATGAGCAGTTCTTC. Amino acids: CASSFRMTVPYNEQFF.

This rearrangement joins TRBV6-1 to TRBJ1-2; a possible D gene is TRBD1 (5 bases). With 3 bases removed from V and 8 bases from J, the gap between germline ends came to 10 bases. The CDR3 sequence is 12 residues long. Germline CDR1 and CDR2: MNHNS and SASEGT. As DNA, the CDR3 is TGTGCCAGCAGTGACAGGGAAGCGGGCTACACCTTC. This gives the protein CASSDREAGYTF.

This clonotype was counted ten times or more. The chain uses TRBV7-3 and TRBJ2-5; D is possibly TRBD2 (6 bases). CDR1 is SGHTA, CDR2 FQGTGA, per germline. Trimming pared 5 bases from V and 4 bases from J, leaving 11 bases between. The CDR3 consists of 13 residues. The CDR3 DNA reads TGTGCCAGCAGCGCGACTAGTTCAGAGACCCAGTACTTC. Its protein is CASSATSSETQYF. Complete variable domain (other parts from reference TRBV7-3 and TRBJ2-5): GAGVSQTPSNKVTEKGKYVELRCDPISGHTALYWYRQSLGQGPEFLIYFQGTGAADDSGLPNDRFFAVRPEGSVSTLKIQRTERGDSAVYLCASSATSSETQYFGPGTRLLVL.

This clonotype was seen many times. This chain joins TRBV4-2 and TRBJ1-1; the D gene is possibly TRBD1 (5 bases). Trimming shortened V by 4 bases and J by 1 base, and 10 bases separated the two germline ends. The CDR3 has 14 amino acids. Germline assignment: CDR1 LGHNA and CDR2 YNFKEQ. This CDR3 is CASSRTSPNTEAFF. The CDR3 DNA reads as TGTGCCAGCAGCCGGACATCTCCGAACACTGAAGCTTTCTTT.

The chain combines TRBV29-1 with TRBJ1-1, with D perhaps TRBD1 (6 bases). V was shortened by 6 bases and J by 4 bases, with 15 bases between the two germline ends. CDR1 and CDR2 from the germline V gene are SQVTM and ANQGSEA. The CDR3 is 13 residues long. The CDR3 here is CSVSTGMGTEAFF. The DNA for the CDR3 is TGCAGCGTATCAACAGGGATGGGCACTGAAGCTTTCTTT.

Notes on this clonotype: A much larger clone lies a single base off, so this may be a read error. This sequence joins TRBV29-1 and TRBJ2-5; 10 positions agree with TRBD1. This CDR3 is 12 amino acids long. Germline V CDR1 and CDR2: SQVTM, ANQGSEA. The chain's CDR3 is CSADRGQETRYF. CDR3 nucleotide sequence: TGCAGCGCTGACAGGGGGCAAGAGACCCGGTACTTC.

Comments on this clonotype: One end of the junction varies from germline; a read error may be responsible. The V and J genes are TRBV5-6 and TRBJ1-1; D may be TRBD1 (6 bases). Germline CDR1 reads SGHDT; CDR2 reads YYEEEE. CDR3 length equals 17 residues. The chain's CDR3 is CASSPKTGLDNSDVAFF. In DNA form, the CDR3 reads TGTGCCAGCAGCCCGAAGACAGGCCTGGATAATAGCGATGTGGCTTTCTTC.

CDR3 sequence reads: CASSSRTGSYEQYF. Written as DNA, the CDR3 is TGTGCCAGCAGCTCACGGACAGGGAGTTACGAGCAGTACTTC. The chain combines TRBV7-9 with TRBJ2-7; TRBD1 matches at 8 bases. Trimming at V came to 4 bases and at J to 4 bases, leaving 6 bases not matched to a gene. CDR1 and CDR2 from the germline V gene are SEHNR and FQNEAQ (reference sequence). This CDR3 is 14 amino acids long.

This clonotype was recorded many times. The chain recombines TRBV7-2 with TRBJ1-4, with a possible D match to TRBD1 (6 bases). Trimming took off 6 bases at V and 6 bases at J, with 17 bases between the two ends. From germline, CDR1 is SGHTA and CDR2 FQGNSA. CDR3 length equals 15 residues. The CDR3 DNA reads TGTGCCAGCAGGCCCAAGGGGGGGGTGTATGAAAAACTGTTTTTT. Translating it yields CASRPKGGVYEKLFF.

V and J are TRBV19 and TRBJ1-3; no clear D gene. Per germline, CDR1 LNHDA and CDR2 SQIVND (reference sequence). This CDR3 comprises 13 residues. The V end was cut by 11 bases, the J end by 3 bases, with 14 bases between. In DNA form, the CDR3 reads TGTGCCTCCAAAGGCGGCTATGGAAACACCATATATTTT. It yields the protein CASKGGYGNTIYF.

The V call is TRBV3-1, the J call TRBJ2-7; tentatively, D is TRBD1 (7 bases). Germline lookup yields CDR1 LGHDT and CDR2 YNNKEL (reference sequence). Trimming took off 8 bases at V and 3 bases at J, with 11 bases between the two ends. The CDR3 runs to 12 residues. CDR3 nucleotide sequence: TGTGCCAGCCAGGGGGGAATCTACGAGCAGTACTTC. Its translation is CASQGGIYEQYF.

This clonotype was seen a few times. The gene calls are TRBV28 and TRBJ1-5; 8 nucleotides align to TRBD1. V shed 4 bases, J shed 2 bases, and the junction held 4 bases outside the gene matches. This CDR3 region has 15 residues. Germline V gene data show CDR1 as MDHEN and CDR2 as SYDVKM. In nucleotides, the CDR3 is TGTGCCAGCAGTTCTCTACAGGGGGGCAATCAGCCCCAGCATTTT. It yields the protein CASSSLQGGNQPQHF.

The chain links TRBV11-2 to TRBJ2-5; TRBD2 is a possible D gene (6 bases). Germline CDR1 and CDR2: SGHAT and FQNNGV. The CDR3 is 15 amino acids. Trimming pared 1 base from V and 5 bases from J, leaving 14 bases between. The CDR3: CASSLGPTRGETQYF. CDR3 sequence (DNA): TGTGCCAGCAGCTTAGGCCCGACTCGGGGGGAGACCCAGTACTTC.